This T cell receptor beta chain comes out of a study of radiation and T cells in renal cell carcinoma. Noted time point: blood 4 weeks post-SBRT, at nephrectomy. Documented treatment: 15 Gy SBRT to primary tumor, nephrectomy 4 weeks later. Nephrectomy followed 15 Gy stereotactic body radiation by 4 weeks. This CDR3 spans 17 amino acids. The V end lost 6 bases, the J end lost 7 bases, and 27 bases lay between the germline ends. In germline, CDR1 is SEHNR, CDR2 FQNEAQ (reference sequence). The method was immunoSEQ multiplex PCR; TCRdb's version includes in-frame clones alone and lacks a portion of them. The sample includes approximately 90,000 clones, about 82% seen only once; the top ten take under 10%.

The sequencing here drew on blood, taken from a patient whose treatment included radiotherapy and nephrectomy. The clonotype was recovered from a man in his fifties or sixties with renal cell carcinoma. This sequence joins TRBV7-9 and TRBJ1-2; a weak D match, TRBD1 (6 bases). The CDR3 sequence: CASRQPGHSLFTGGYTF. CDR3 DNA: TGTGCCAGCAGGCAACCGGGACACTCACTATTTACGGGTGGCTACACCTTC.